This T cell receptor (beta chain) was identified in a study of PD-1 blockade in classical Hodgkin lymphoma. The time point is: cycle 4 day 1 (C4D1), after 6 weeks of nivolumab. Every patient relapsed after autologous stem cell transplantation, and brentuximab vedotin exposure varied. Investigators isolated CD4+ T cells from thawed PBMCs through magnetic negative selection. TCRdb's table, derived via immunoSEQ multiplex PCR, lists solely in-frame clones and lacks some. Counted here are approximately 20,000 clones, roughly 80% occurring once; the ten biggest clones make up roughly 2.8%. The TCR was taken from a human donor with classical Hodgkin lymphoma. The sample was CD4+ T cells from blood, taken before the fourth cycle of nivolumab.

The CDR3 sequence is CASSLPGLAGGNEQFF. CDR3 nucleotides: TGTGCCAGCAGCTTACCGGGACTAGCGGGAGGTAATGAGCAGTTCTTC. This chain uses TRBV7-9 with TRBJ2-1; 15 bases map to TRBD2. CDR3 length equals 16 residues. J lost 7 bases, V lost 2 bases, and 3 bases had no gene match. Germline values: CDR1 SEHNR, CDR2 FQNEAQ (reference sequence).